This T cell receptor beta chain was obtained from a study of T-cell reconstitution after alpha-beta-depleted transplantation in children. The TCRbeta library incorporated unique molecular identifiers. TCRdb used MiXCR to reprocess the PCR reads, holding one entry per CDR3 protein. The sample has fewer than 200,000 distinct CDR3 sequences, around 6.8% seen once. Many counts were recorded for this clonotype. This TCR was recovered from a human donor who donated a stem cell graft to a child with Wiskott-Aldrich syndrome. Sequencing used PBMCs from the stem cell graft donor, obtained from the stem cell graft.

The CDR3 loop reads CASSQEQTGYYGYTF. The CDR3, as DNA: TGTGCCAGCAGCCAAGAGCAGACGGGATACTATGGCTACACCTTC. This chain links TRBV14 with TRBJ1-2, with D unresolved. The length of the CDR3 is 15 residues. The V gene lost 0 bases and the J gene lost 3 bases, with 11 bases spanning the gap. CDR1 and CDR2 (germline): SGHDN, FVKESK.